The 21 T cell receptor beta chains below were found in one sample sequenced in a study of technical replicates of blood from a few donors (dated by TCRdb to about 2017). The library relied on the immunoSEQ multiplex PCR assay. As stored in TCRdb, this immuneACCESS dataset retains in-frame rearrangements with V and J assigned. A fraction of the clones does not appear; measured against another copy, unresolved V genes explain less than half of the discrepancy, and the remainder lacks a known reason. The sample records about 50,000 clones, roughly nine tenths of which are singletons. The ten top clones hold 3.5% to 4.5% of the sample. Sequenced input: PBMCs. The receptors derive from a human donor in good health. Some clones in this sample may be carry-over from other donors' samples.

The chain recombines TRBV14 with TRBJ1-3; the D gene is possibly TRBD1 (5 bases). V shed 2 bases and J shed 9 bases, with 8 bases lying between them. Germline V gene data show CDR1 as SGHDN and CDR2 as FVKESK. This CDR3 region has 12 residues. This chain's CDR3 is CASSQQGTTIYF. The CDR3 DNA sequence: TGTGCCAGCAGCCAACAGGGCACCACCATATATTTT.

This clone was detected once. V is TRBV6-5 and J is TRBJ1-3; 7 nucleotides match TRBD1. The CDR3 extends over 15 amino acids. Germline-derived CDR1 and CDR2 are MNHEY and SVGAGI. V lost 6 bases, J lost 2 bases, and 7 bases stayed unmatched. DNA for the CDR3: TGTGCCAGCAGGACCGAAACAGGGGCTGGAAACACCATATATTTT. This sequence encodes CASRTETGAGNTIYF.

The count of this clone is one. The chain recombines TRBV2 with TRBJ2-2; 13 positions match TRBD2. The CDR3 is made up of 15 amino acids. The junction had 3 bases not matched to a gene; V was cut back by 6 bases and J by 5 bases. CDR1 and CDR2 from the germline V gene are SNHLY and FYNNEI. DNA of the CDR3: TGTGCCAGCAGAGGACTAGCGGGGGCTACCGGGGAGCTGTTTTTT. It specifies CASRGLAGATGELFF.

This sequence joins TRBV5-6 and TRBJ2-7, with D tentatively TRBD2 (6 bases). The ends were cut back, 0 bases at V and 4 bases at J, with 14 bases in the middle. The V gene's germline CDR1 is SGHDT and CDR2 YYEEEE. This CDR3 is built from 15 residues. The CDR3 region is CASSLGGGLRYEQYF. The CDR3 DNA follows: TGTGCCAGCAGCTTGGGCGGTGGACTAAGGTACGAGCAGTACTTC.

The chain uses TRBV2 and TRBJ1-5; D unclear. Germline values: CDR1 SNHLY, CDR2 FYNNEI. Trimming cost V 4 bases and J 2 bases, with 15 bases left between them. The CDR3 totals 16 residues. CDR3 DNA: TGTGCCAGCAGTGGCGTGGGCTCCACGGGCAATCAGCCCCAGCATTTT. Translating it yields CASSGVGSTGNQPQHF.

The rearrangement uses TRBV9 and TRBJ2-7; D unresolved. Between the trimmed V and J ends, which lost 4 bases and 4 bases, there was a span of 6 bases. The CDR3 contains 11 residues. Germline loops: CDR1 SGDLS, CDR2 YYNGEE. CDR3 region: CASSTKYEQYF. The DNA of the CDR3 is TGTGCCAGCAGCACAAAGTACGAGCAGTACTTC.

This chain's CDR3 is CASSPGETQYF. In nucleotides, the CDR3 is TGTGCCAGCAGCCCCGGTGAGACCCAGTACTTC. The chain uses TRBV7-9 and TRBJ2-5; no firm D call. The germline V and J ends were trimmed by 5 bases and 5 bases, with 6 bases remaining between them. Germline CDR1 SEHNR, CDR2 FQNEAQ (reference sequence). The CDR3 sequence is 11 residues long.

V is TRBV7-9 and J is TRBJ1-5, with 7 bases fitting TRBD1. After removal of 5 bases from V and 8 bases from J, the junction contained 6 bases not matched to a gene. Germline lookup yields CDR1 SEHNR and CDR2 FQNEAQ (reference sequence). CDR3 length: 13 amino acids. The CDR3 region is CASSLTGREPQHF. The CDR3 nucleotides read TGTGCCAGCAGCCTGACAGGGCGTGAGCCCCAGCATTTT. The full variable domain, with the rest looked up from reference TRBV7-9 and TRBJ1-5, is DTGVSQNPRHKITKRGQNVTFRCDPISEHNRLYWYRQTLGQGPEFLTYFQNEAQLEKSRLLSDRFSAERPKGSFSTLEIQRTEQGDSAMYLCASSLTGREPQHFGDGTRLSIL.

This clone appeared a single time. The V and J genes are TRBV2 and TRBJ1-2, with 10 bases fitting TRBD1. This CDR3 is built from 15 residues. Looked up from germline, CDR1 is SNHLY and CDR2 is FYNNEI. Trimming removed 3 bases from V and 0 bases from J; junction bases left unmatched: 1. CDR3 in amino acids: CASSEDRGANYGYTF. The DNA of the CDR3 is TGTGCCAGCAGTGAGGACAGGGGGGCTAACTATGGCTACACCTTC.

As DNA, the CDR3 is TGTGCCAGCGCTACGACAGGGAGGACTGAAGCTTTCTTT. Protein product: CASATTGRTEAFF. The chain links TRBV18 to TRBJ1-1; 7 nucleotides agree with TRBD1. The J segment lost 5 bases and the V segment lost 8 bases, leaving 8 bases of the junction unmatched. The CDR3 is made up of 13 amino acids. Germline V gene data show CDR1 as KGHSH and CDR2 as LQKENI.

A word on this clone: The sample contains more than one DNA sequence encoding this CDR3. V and J are TRBV7-9 and TRBJ2-2; 8 bases are a match to TRBD1. The CDR3 is made up of 15 amino acids. From germline, CDR1 is SEHNR and CDR2 FQNEAQ (reference sequence). Unmatched junction bases numbered 6, after V lost 4 bases and J lost 5 bases. CDR3 in DNA: TGTGCCAGCAGCTCCCGGGACAGGTTGACCGGGGAGCTGTTTTTT. This codes for CASSSRDRLTGELFF.

V gene TRBV4-2 combines with J gene TRBJ2-3, with D tentatively TRBD2 (6 bases). The V gene's germline CDR1 is LGHNA and CDR2 YNFKEQ. Trimming stripped 5 bases from V and 3 bases from J, with 12 bases between. The CDR3 is 14 residues long. CDR3 sequence (DNA): TGTGCCAGCAGCTTCGGGAGCTTGACAGATACGCAGTATTTT. Translation: CASSFGSLTDTQYF.

V usage is TRBV5-6 and J usage is TRBJ1-6, with D perhaps TRBD1 (6 bases). The CDR3 has 15 residues. Germline V gene data show CDR1 as SGHDT and CDR2 as YYEEEE. The V and J ends lost 4 bases and 10 bases respectively, with 18 bases between them. CDR3 nucleotide sequence: TGTGCCAGCAGCCTCTCGGGACATACATTCTCACCCCTCCACTTT. Its protein is CASSLSGHTFSPLHF.

This clone was recorded once. The chain joins TRBV5-4 to TRBJ1-1; D unclear. Germline CDR1 and CDR2: SGHNT and YYREEE (reference sequence). The CDR3 is made up of 15 amino acids. V was cut by 2 bases and J by 0 bases, with 11 bases left in between. In DNA form, the CDR3 reads TGTGCCAGCAGCTTTATGAGCCGCTTGAACACTGAAGCTTTCTTT. Protein: CASSFMSRLNTEAFF. The full variable domain, in which reference TRBV5-4 and TRBJ1-1 provide the parts outside the CDR3, is ETGVTQSPTHLIKTRGQQVTLRCSSQSGHNTVSWYQQALGQGPQFIFQYYREEENGRGNFPPRFSGLQFPNYSSELNVNALELDDSALYLCASSFMSRLNTEAFFGQGTRLTVV.

This chain uses TRBV5-1 with TRBJ1-1; TRBD1 agrees at 7 bases. Unmatched junction bases numbered 2, after V lost 5 bases and J lost 1 base. CDR1 SGHRS and CDR2 YFSETQ come from the germline V gene. The CDR3 is made up of 13 amino acids. DNA for the CDR3: TGCGCCAGCAGGCGACAGGGGAACACTGAAGCTTTCTTT. Protein: CASRRQGNTEAFF. Complete variable domain (other parts from reference TRBV5-1 and TRBJ1-1): KAGVTQTPRYLIKTRGQQVTLSCSPISGHRSVSWYQQTPGQGLQFLFEYFSETQRNKGNFPGRFSGRQFSNSRSEMNVSTLELGDSALYLCASRRQGNTEAFFGQGTRLTVV.

The chain links TRBV5-6 to TRBJ1-2, with TRBD1 as a possible D gene (5 bases). The CDR3 has 12 amino acids. V dropped 0 bases and J dropped 5 bases, with 5 bases sitting between them. Germline V gene data show CDR1 as SGHDT and CDR2 as YYEEEE. For the CDR3, the DNA is TGTGCCAGCAGCTTGGCAGGGTATGGCTACACCTTC. Encoded protein: CASSLAGYGYTF.

The J gene is TRBJ1-5, the V gene TRBV5-3; D ambiguous. TRBV5-3 qualifies as an ORF whose function is uncertain. The CDR3 spans 17 residues. V was clipped by 0 bases and J by 0 bases, with 13 bases between them. The CDR3 nucleotides read TGTGCCAGAAGCTTGGATCAGGTATTCTATAGCAATCAGCCCCAGCATTTT. Translated: CARSLDQVFYSNQPQHF.

V usage is TRBV30 and J usage is TRBJ2-7; 7 nucleotides agree with TRBD2. Looked up from germline, CDR1 is GTSNPN and CDR2 is SVGIG (reference sequence). CDR3 length: 14 residues. V gave up 0 bases and J gave up 3 bases; unmatched junction bases: 5. The CDR3 DNA sequence: TGTGCCTGGAGTGTAACTAGCGAGGGCTACGAGCAGTACTTC. It is translated as CAWSVTSEGYEQYF.

The chain uses TRBV20-1 and TRBJ2-3; D is possibly TRBD2 (5 bases). The V end lost 0 bases, the J end lost 9 bases, and 7 bases lay between the germline ends. The CDR3 is made up of 11 amino acids. Germline V CDR1 and CDR2: DFQATT, SNEGSKA (reference sequence). CDR3 nucleotides: TGCAGTGCTAGAGATCGGAGGACGCAGTATTTT. This translates into CSARDRRTQYF.

The chain's CDR3 is CASSPTANTGELFF. CDR3 DNA: TGTGCCAGCAGCCCGACAGCGAACACCGGGGAGCTGTTTTTT. The genes are TRBV7-6 and TRBJ2-2; maybe TRBD1 (5 bases). The CDR3 runs to 14 residues. Germline CDR1 reads SGHVS; CDR2 reads FNYEAQ. Trimming left V 5 bases short and J 0 bases short, with 7 bases between.

The gene calls are TRBV7-2 and TRBJ2-2; 7 nucleotides line up with TRBD1. Per the germline V gene, CDR1 is SGHTA and CDR2 is FQGNSA. V gave up 1 base and J gave up 2 bases; unmatched junction bases: 7. CDR3 length: 17 amino acids. In nucleotides, the CDR3 is TGTGCCAGCAGCTTAGGCCCCGGGACAGTAAACACCGGGGAGCTGTTTTTT. Translated: CASSLGPGTVNTGELFF.